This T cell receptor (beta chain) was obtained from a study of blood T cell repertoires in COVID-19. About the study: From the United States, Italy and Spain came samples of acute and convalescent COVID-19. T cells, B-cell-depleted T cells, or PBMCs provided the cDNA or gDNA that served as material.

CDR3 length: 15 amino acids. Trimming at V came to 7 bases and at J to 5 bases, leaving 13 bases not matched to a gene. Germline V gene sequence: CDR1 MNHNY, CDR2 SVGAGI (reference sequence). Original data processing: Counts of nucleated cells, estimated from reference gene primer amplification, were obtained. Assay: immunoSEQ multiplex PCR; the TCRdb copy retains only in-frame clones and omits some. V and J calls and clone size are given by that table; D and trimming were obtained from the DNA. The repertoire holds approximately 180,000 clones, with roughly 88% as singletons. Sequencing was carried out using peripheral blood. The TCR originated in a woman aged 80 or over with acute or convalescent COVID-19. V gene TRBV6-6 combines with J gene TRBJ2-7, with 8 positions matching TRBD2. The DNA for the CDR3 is TGTGCCAGCACCCCCCGGTTGGCGGGGGGCCACGAGCAGTACTTC. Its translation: CASTPRLAGGHEQYF.